A single sample is the source of the 17 T cell receptor beta chains below, sequenced in a study of T cell repertoires in cytomegalovirus infection. From the reads, TCRdb called clonotypes with MiXCR, one entry per CDR3 protein. Among around 270,000 distinct CDR3 sequences, 8% to 9.5% were seen once, and the ten largest hold around 15%. Sequencing was performed on PBMCs. Receptors were obtained from a human donor in good health (CMV status not recorded). Some clones in this sample may be carry-over from other donors' samples.

This clonotype came up many times. This chain joins TRBV25-1 and TRBJ2-5, with 8 bases aligning to TRBD1. Germline V gene sequence: CDR1 MGHDK, CDR2 SYGVNS. The CDR3 covers 15 residues. Trimming cost V 2 bases and J 1 base; bases outside gene matches: 3. CDR3 nucleotide sequence: TGTGCCAGCAGTGAAGACAGGGGCCCCCAAGAGACCCAGTACTTC. It codes for CASSEDRGPQETQYF.

The chain uses TRBV25-1 and TRBJ2-3; TRBD1 agrees at 7 bases. CDR1 and CDR2 from the germline V gene are MGHDK and SYGVNS. Trimming removed 6 bases from V and 0 bases from J; junction bases left unmatched: 24. The CDR3 is 21 amino acids. As DNA, the CDR3 is TGTGCCAGCAGCGACAGGGTCACTAGGGGCCCACTTGTCCCAAGCACAGATACGCAGTATTTT. Amino acid sequence: CASSDRVTRGPLVPSTDTQYF.

This clonotype was found many times. V is TRBV7-2 and J is TRBJ1-2, with a tentative D call TRBD1 (6 bases). Trimming stripped 1 base from V and 7 bases from J, with 13 bases between. The CDR3 is 14 amino acids. From germline, CDR1 is SGHTA and CDR2 FQGNSA. The CDR3 loop reads CASSLGTGGRGYTF. In DNA form, the CDR3 reads TGTGCCAGCAGCTTAGGGACGGGGGGCCGTGGCTACACCTTC.

This clonotype occurred many times. The chain recombines TRBV7-2 with TRBJ1-1; TRBD1 is a possible D gene (5 bases). This CDR3 contains 15 residues. V was cut by 0 bases and J by 4 bases, with 12 bases left in between. CDR1 and CDR2 from the germline V gene are SGHTA and FQGNSA. The chain's CDR3 is CASSLAGGGATEAFF. CDR3 bases: TGTGCCAGCAGCTTAGCGGGGGGAGGGGCCACTGAAGCTTTCTTT.

This clonotype was seen many times. This chain connects TRBV28 to TRBJ2-1, with 12 bases identical to TRBD2. Germline-derived CDR1 and CDR2 are MDHEN and SYDVKM. J lost 7 bases, V lost 5 bases, and 9 bases had no gene match. The CDR3 spans 16 residues. This chain's CDR3 is CASSAPSGGAGNEQFF. CDR3 DNA: TGTGCCAGCAGTGCCCCTAGCGGGGGGGCTGGAAATGAGCAGTTCTTC. Full variable domain (rest looked up from reference TRBV28 and TRBJ2-1): DVKVTQSSRYLVKRTGEKVFLECVQDMDHENMFWYRQDPGLGLRLIYFSYDVKMKEKGDIPEGYSVSREKKERFSLILESASTNQTSMYLCASSAPSGGAGNEQFFGPGTRLTVL.

This clonotype was counted ten times or more. V gene TRBV28 combines with J gene TRBJ1-1; D may be TRBD1 (5 bases). The CDR3 extends over 13 amino acids. Germline assignment: CDR1 MDHEN and CDR2 SYDVKM. The V end lost 2 bases, the J end lost 7 bases, and 11 bases lay between the germline ends. The CDR3 nucleotides are TGTGCCAGCAGTTTACAGACTGGGGGTGAAGCTTTCTTT. Residues: CASSLQTGGEAFF.

This clonotype has a count of ten or more. The CDR3 protein is CASSPTGRNTIYF. The CDR3 DNA reads as TGTGCCAGCAGCCCGACAGGGAGGAACACCATATATTTT. The chain carries TRBV5-5 and TRBJ1-3; 7 bases are shared with TRBD1. Germline V gives CDR1 SGHKS, CDR2 YYEKEE (reference sequence). The V and J ends lost 4 bases and 7 bases, in that order; junction bases with no gene match: 5. CDR3 length equals 13 residues.

This clonotype was counted only a few times. CDR3 residues: CASKLAGGEQYF. Here the CDR3 DNA reads TGTGCCAGCAAGCTAGCGGGAGGTGAGCAGTACTTC. The V call is TRBV12-3 or TRBV12-4, the J call TRBJ2-7; 11 bases are a match to TRBD2. The CDR3 length is 12 residues. V shed 7 bases and J 7 bases; nucleotides not matched to a gene: 3.

This clonotype showed up many times. This sequence joins TRBV28 and TRBJ1-2, with D uncertain. Deletions cut 2 bases from V and 9 bases from J, with 7 bases between. Germline values: CDR1 MDHEN, CDR2 SYDVKM. The CDR3 runs 11 residues. CDR3 amino acids: CASSLTKSYTF. CDR3 sequence (DNA): TGTGCCAGCAGTTTAACCAAGAGCTACACCTTC.

There are many counts of this clonotype. The chain uses TRBV7-2 and TRBJ2-7, with a tentative D call TRBD2 (6 bases). V lost 1 base, J lost 3 bases, and 13 bases lay in between. Germline lookup yields CDR1 SGHTA and CDR2 FQGNSA. The CDR3 sequence is 15 residues long. The CDR3 coding sequence is TGTGCCAGCAGCTTAGAATCCGGGAGTCGCTACGAGCAGTACTTC. This encodes CASSLESGSRYEQYF.

This chain connects TRBV7-2 to TRBJ1-2, with a weak D call TRBD1 (6 bases). CDR3 length equals 15 residues. The V and J ends lost 0 bases and 7 bases respectively, with 15 bases between them. CDR1 is SGHTA, CDR2 FQGNSA, per germline. The CDR3 region is CASSLAGRGGLGYTF. CDR3 coding DNA: TGTGCCAGCAGCTTAGCTGGCAGGGGTGGACTTGGCTACACCTTC.

Many counts were recorded for this clonotype. V is TRBV7-2 and J is TRBJ2-3, with TRBD2 matching 8 bases. The CDR3 spans 15 residues. J lost 4 bases, V lost 5 bases, and 8 bases had no gene match. The germline CDR1 and CDR2 sequences are SGHTA and FQGNSA. The CDR3 coding sequence is TGTGCCAGCAGCACCGGGACTAGAGAATCAGATACGCAGTATTTT. Translation: CASSTGTRESDTQYF. Using reference TRBV7-2 and TRBJ2-3 for the parts outside the CDR3, the full variable domain is GAGVSQSPSNKVTEKGKDVELRCDPISGHTALYWYRQSLGQGLEFLIYFQGNSAPDKSGLPSDRFSAERTGGSVSTLTIQRTQQEDSAVYLCASSTGTRESDTQYFGPGTRLTVL.

This clonotype was seen many times. This chain joins TRBV7-9 and TRBJ1-1, with a possible D match to TRBD1 (6 bases). The CDR3 spans 15 residues. Germline CDR1 and CDR2: SEHNR and FQNEAQ (reference sequence). Trimming removed 6 bases at V and 0 bases at J, with 14 bases between. The CDR3, as DNA: TGTGCCAGCAGTTCGCAGGGGCCCATGAACACTGAAGCTTTCTTT. It is translated as CASSSQGPMNTEAFF.

This clonotype was seen more than once but under ten times. The chain has TRBV6-2 or TRBV6-3 and TRBJ2-1; the D gene is possibly TRBD2 (5 bases). The length of the CDR3 is 14 residues. Trimming removed 8 bases from V and 9 bases from J, with 20 bases in between. Germline V lookup: CDR1 MNHEY, CDR2 SVGEGT. The CDR3 bases are TGTGCCAGCTCCTCCCAACTGAGGGCGCGTGAGCAGTTCTTC. It is translated as CASSSQLRAREQFF.

Ten or more counts support this clonotype. The rearrangement joins TRBV7-2 to TRBJ1-1; the D gene is possibly TRBD1 (5 bases). V was pared by 5 bases and J by 6 bases, with 19 bases between. This CDR3 contains 15 residues. Germline V gives CDR1 SGHTA, CDR2 FQGNSA. CDR3 coding DNA: TGTGCCAGCAGCCCCCAATCCCGGGGCTGGGCTGAAGCTTTCTTT. Amino acid sequence: CASSPQSRGWAEAFF.

This clonotype has only a few counts. This chain links TRBV7-9 with TRBJ1-2; D gene uncertain. This CDR3 has 11 residues. Between the trimmed V and J ends, which lost 1 base and 7 bases, there was a span of 4 bases. Per germline, CDR1 SEHNR and CDR2 FQNEAQ (reference sequence). The CDR3 spells CASSLEIGYTF. CDR3 in DNA: TGTGCCAGCAGCTTAGAGATTGGCTACACCTTC.

This clonotype was found many times. The J gene is TRBJ1-1, the V gene TRBV28; no firm D call. Germline loops: CDR1 MDHEN, CDR2 SYDVKM. The length of the CDR3 is 11 residues. Deletions cut 10 bases from V and 1 base from J, with 7 bases between. Here the CDR3 DNA reads TGTGCCACCTATTCGAACACTGAAGCTTTCTTT. It encodes CATYSNTEAFF.